Each of the 17 T cell receptor beta chains below was sequenced from the same sample in a study of CD8 T cells in Susac syndrome (dated by TCRdb to between 2018 and 2021). Libraries were built with the immunoSEQ multiplex PCR assay. RNA was extracted using the RNeasy kit, and about 0.45 to 1 microgram was reverse transcribed with random hexamers. In TCRdb, the public reads were trimmed at Q25 with fastp and aligned with MiXCR, with productive beta chains retained. Rows with a matching CDR3 protein are joined into one entry that keeps the most common DNA and genes. This sample lists over 350,000 distinct CDR3 sequences; around 85% were detected once. The ten largest clones capture around 0.12% of the sample. The sequencing input was CD8+ T cells from PBMCs. These receptors all stem from a human donor with multiple sclerosis.

This clonotype was found a few times. J is TRBJ2-3 and V is TRBV7-9; D is uncertain. V was trimmed by 4 bases and J by 0 bases, leaving 8 bases between them. This CDR3 is built from 14 residues. Germline V gene data show CDR1 as SEHNR and CDR2 as FQNEAQ (reference sequence). The CDR3: CASSSLDSTDTQYF. The CDR3 DNA is TGTGCCAGCAGCTCCCTCGACAGCACAGATACGCAGTATTTT.

The chain joins TRBV9 to TRBJ2-1, with D maybe TRBD2 (5 bases). Trimming removed 0 bases at V and 2 bases at J, with 12 bases between. The CDR3 is 16 amino acids. Per germline, CDR1 SGDLS and CDR2 YYNGEE. The CDR3 sequence: CASSVVSGVPYNEQFF. The CDR3 DNA reads as TGTGCCAGCAGCGTAGTCTCCGGGGTTCCCTACAATGAGCAGTTCTTC.

V gene TRBV20-1 combines with J gene TRBJ1-1, with D perhaps TRBD1 (5 bases). The CDR3 covers 16 residues. CDR1 DFQATT and CDR2 SNEGSKA come from the germline V gene (reference sequence). V was shortened by 1 base and J by 1 base, with 16 bases between the two germline ends. CDR3 region: CSARVPRDPRNTEAFF. The CDR3 nucleotides are TGCAGTGCTAGAGTTCCCAGGGACCCCCGGAACACTGAAGCTTTCTTT.

The chain recombines TRBV15 with TRBJ2-5; D is uncertain. This CDR3 contains 13 residues. Germline V gives CDR1 LNHNV, CDR2 YYDKDF (reference sequence). V dropped 5 bases and J dropped 4 bases, with 11 bases sitting between them. This CDR3 reads CATSRTIPETQYF. The CDR3, as DNA: TGTGCCACCAGCCGAACAATCCCAGAGACCCAGTACTTC. Variable domain in full (rest from reference TRBV15 and TRBJ2-5): DAMVIQNPRYQVTQFGKPVTLSCSQTLNHNVMYWYQQKSSQAPKLLFHYYDKDFNNEADTPDNFQSRRPNTSFCFLDIRSPGLGDTAMYLCATSRTIPETQYFGPGTRLLVL.

This chain links TRBV29-1 with TRBJ1-2; D is unclear. V gave up 1 base and J gave up 0 bases, with 6 bases separating them. Germline V gives CDR1 SQVTM, CDR2 ANQGSEA. There are 13 residues in the CDR3. CDR3 DNA: TGCAGCGTTGAAGTCGGAACTAACTATGGCTACACCTTC. Protein product: CSVEVGTNYGYTF.

The gene calls are TRBV4-1 and TRBJ1-1, with D uncertain. V lost 1 base and J 6 bases, leaving 9 bases between the germline ends. There are 13 residues in the CDR3. Germline V lookup: CDR1 MGHRA, CDR2 YSYEKL. The CDR3 sequence: CASSQGQPPEAFF. Here the CDR3 DNA reads TGCGCCAGCAGCCAAGGGCAACCCCCTGAAGCTTTCTTT.

With respect to this clonotype: A read error may account for a junction end that differs from germline. This chain joins TRBV4-1 and TRBJ1-1; possible D gene TRBD1, 5 bases. The CDR3 contains 15 residues. Germline V gene sequence: CDR1 MGHRA, CDR2 YSYEKL. The CDR3 reads CANSQVGGWNTEAFF. The CDR3 DNA is TGCGCCAACAGCCAAGTGGGGGGGTGGAACACTGAAGCTTTCTTT.

The chain employs TRBV13 and TRBJ1-4; 8 bases are a match to TRBD1. Per the germline V gene, CDR1 is PRHDT and CDR2 is FYEKMQ (reference sequence). V lost 5 bases to trimming and J lost 8 bases; unmatched junction nucleotides: 16. The CDR3 extends over 17 amino acids. Here the CDR3 reads CASSLSGGLGIGEKLFF. The DNA for the CDR3 is TGTGCCAGCAGCCTCTCAGGGGGCCTGGGTATTGGGGAAAAACTGTTTTTT.

The chain employs TRBV7-9 and TRBJ1-2; 7 bases are shared with TRBD1. In germline, CDR1 is SEHNR, CDR2 FQNEAQ (reference sequence). J was trimmed by 4 bases and V by 2 bases; bases with no gene match: 7. This CDR3 has 15 amino acids. The CDR3 reads CASSLPDREPYGYTF. In nucleotides, the CDR3 is TGTGCCAGCAGCTTACCAGACAGGGAGCCCTATGGCTACACCTTC.

The chain links TRBV5-1 to TRBJ1-1, with TRBD1 identical over 10 bases. This CDR3 comprises 18 residues. With 4 bases clipped from V and 3 bases from J, the junction kept 15 bases outside the gene matches. Germline CDR1 is SGHRS and CDR2 is YFSETQ. This CDR3 is CASSQDRDRGVGDTEAFF. For the CDR3, the DNA is TGCGCCAGCAGCCAGGACCGGGACAGGGGAGTCGGGGACACTGAAGCTTTCTTT.

The chain recombines TRBV6-5 with TRBJ1-1; D uncertain. V was clipped by 7 bases and J by 5 bases, with 5 bases between them. This CDR3 is 10 amino acids long. Germline loops: CDR1 MNHEY, CDR2 SVGAGI. The CDR3 DNA follows: TGTGCCAGCATTGGAACTGAAGCTTTCTTT. Protein sequence: CASIGTEAFF.

The chain carries TRBV29-1 and TRBJ2-7, with 8 bases that match TRBD1. The junction had 7 bases not matched to a gene; V was cut back by 7 bases and J by 2 bases. Germline assignment: CDR1 SQVTM and CDR2 ANQGSEA. This CDR3 has 13 amino acids. Written as DNA, the CDR3 is TGCAGCGCGGGACAGGTCGATACCTACGAGCAGTACTTC. This gives the protein CSAGQVDTYEQYF.

This sequence joins TRBV7-9 and TRBJ2-1; TRBD2 might be the D (5 bases). CDR1 SEHNR and CDR2 FQNEAQ come from the germline V gene (reference sequence). CDR3 length: 16 amino acids. V lost 3 bases, J lost 2 bases, and 14 bases lay in between. For the CDR3, the DNA is TGTGCCAGCAGCTTTGTGGGAGTCCGCCCCTACAATGAGCAGTTCTTC. It is translated as CASSFVGVRPYNEQFF. Complete variable domain (other parts from reference TRBV7-9 and TRBJ2-1): DTGVSQNPRHKITKRGQNVTFRCDPISEHNRLYWYRQTLGQGPEFLTYFQNEAQLEKSRLLSDRFSAERPKGSFSTLEIQRTEQGDSAMYLCASSFVGVRPYNEQFFGPGTRLTVL.

This clonotype came up once. V and J are TRBV12-3 or TRBV12-4 and TRBJ1-2, with D tentatively TRBD1 (6 bases). This CDR3 is built from 18 residues. V was clipped by 2 bases and J by 6 bases, with 25 bases between them. The CDR3 sequence: CASSLLLSADRFEDGYTF. The CDR3 region has the DNA TGTGCCAGCAGTTTACTTCTGAGCGCGGACAGATTTGAGGATGGCTACACCTTC.

The rearrangement links TRBV13 to TRBJ2-3; D gene uncertain. The CDR3 runs to 17 residues. Germline V gene sequence: CDR1 PRHDT, CDR2 FYEKMQ (reference sequence). The V and J ends lost 1 base and 4 bases respectively, with 18 bases between them. The DNA of the CDR3 is TGTGCCAGCAGCTTAGCGTTGTTCACAGACCCACCAGATACGCAGTATTTT. It yields the protein CASSLALFTDPPDTQYF.

V and J are TRBV25-1 and TRBJ2-1, with D uncertain. Trimming took 1 base from V and 2 from J, leaving 6 bases between them. Germline loops: CDR1 MGHDK, CDR2 SYGVNS. The CDR3 covers 14 residues. CDR3 in amino acids: CASSELGAYNEQFF. The CDR3 DNA sequence: TGTGCCAGCAGTGAATTAGGCGCCTACAATGAGCAGTTCTTC.

The J gene is TRBJ2-4, the V gene TRBV20-1; the D gene is possibly TRBD1 (5 bases). CDR3 length: 15 amino acids. Germline CDR1 and CDR2: DFQATT and SNEGSKA (reference sequence). V was pared by 0 bases and J by 0 bases, with 9 bases between. The CDR3 bases are TGCAGTGCTAGAGACCCAGGGCAAGCCAAAAACATTCAGTACTTC. Protein product: CSARDPGQAKNIQYF.